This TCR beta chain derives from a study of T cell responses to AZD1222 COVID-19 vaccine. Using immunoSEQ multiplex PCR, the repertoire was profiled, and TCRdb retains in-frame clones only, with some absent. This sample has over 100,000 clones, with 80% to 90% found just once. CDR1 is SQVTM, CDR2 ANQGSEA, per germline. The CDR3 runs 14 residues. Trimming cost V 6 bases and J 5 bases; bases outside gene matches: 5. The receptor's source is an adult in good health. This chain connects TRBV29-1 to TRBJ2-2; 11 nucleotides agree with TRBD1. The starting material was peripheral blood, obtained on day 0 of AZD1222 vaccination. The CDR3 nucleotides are TGCAGCGTCCCCGGGACAGGGGGGACCGGGGAGCTGTTTTTT. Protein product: CSVPGTGGTGELFF.